This TCR beta chain comes out of a study of naive and memory T cell subsets. General study findings and limits: TCRs were reportedly recovered from both biopsy types, mostly tuberculin test sites.

This clonotype was observed a few times. Antigen unknown. Four PCR rounds used nested alpha and beta constant region primers plus the SP2 primer. Reverse transcription of blood and skin TCR RNA was primed at alpha and beta constant regions. TCRdb reprocessed the UMI-ligation and nested PCR reads via MiXCR and lists one record per CDR3 protein. The data show roughly 36,000 distinct CDR3 sequences, roughly 11% seen once. The CDR3 length is 15 residues. V lost 6 bases and J lost 0, with 11 bases in between. In germline, CDR1 is SNHLY, CDR2 FYNNEI. Treatment reported: skin biopsy from PPD injection site in Mantoux-positive individual. TCR cDNA received a 3' ligated oligonucleotide that carried a UMI.

The starting material was skin, obtained from a tuberculin skin test site. This receptor was taken from an adult in good health. The gene calls are TRBV2 and TRBJ1-4; no reliable D call. The CDR3 nucleotides are TGTGCCAGCAGCCCGTATACTGCAACTAATGAAAAACTGTTTTTT. This translates into CASSPYTATNEKLFF.